Following are 9 T cell receptor beta chains from one sample sequenced in a study of OX40 agonist ivuxolimab in advanced cancers. Data came from immunoSEQ multiplex PCR; TCRdb stores just in-frame clones and leaves some out. The sample has 70,000 to 90,000 clones, 75% to 95% seen once. Material: CD4+ or CD8+ T cells sorted from blood, obtained in a trial of the OX40 agonist ivuxolimab. The receptors derive from an adult with an advanced solid tumor such as melanoma, head and neck, liver or kidney cancer.

This chain uses TRBV6-5 with TRBJ1-6; TRBD1 aligns across 8 bases. J gave up 5 bases and V 2 bases, and 5 bases lay outside the gene matches. CDR1 and CDR2 (germline): MNHEY, SVGAGI. The CDR3 is made up of 16 amino acids. The CDR3 DNA sequence: TGTGCCAGCAGTTACAGTCAGGGGGCTCATAATTCACCCCTCCACTTT. Protein product: CASSYSQGAHNSPLHF.

This chain connects TRBV27 to TRBJ2-7; 11 bases fit TRBD2. V trimming: 3 bases; J trimming: 5 bases; junction bases outside the gene matches: 3. The CDR3 is made up of 14 amino acids. CDR1 MNHEY and CDR2 SMNVEV come from the germline V gene (reference sequence). The CDR3: CASSFGTSGNEQYF. The CDR3 DNA follows: TGTGCCAGCAGTTTTGGGACTAGCGGCAACGAGCAGTACTTC.

This clone has just one count. The CDR3 region is CASSLMDGGLLTNEKLFF. The DNA of the CDR3 is TGTGCCAGCAGCCTCATGGACGGGGGACTTCTCACAAATGAAAAACTGTTTTTT. The rearrangement links TRBV7-9 to TRBJ1-4, with D maybe TRBD1 (5 bases). Trimming left V 5 bases short and J 5 bases short, with 24 bases between. The germline V gene encodes CDR1 SEHNR and CDR2 FQNEAQ (reference sequence). The CDR3 length is 18 residues.

This rearrangement joins TRBV28 to TRBJ2-7; D perhaps matches TRBD2 (6 bases). This CDR3 comprises 13 residues. Germline assignment: CDR1 MDHEN and CDR2 SYDVKM. V dropped 2 bases and J dropped 7 bases, with 12 bases sitting between them. DNA for the CDR3: TGTGCCAGCAGTTTAATCGGGAGATTAGAGCAGTACTTC. Amino acid sequence: CASSLIGRLEQYF.

The chain joins TRBV10-3 to TRBJ1-5; D is perhaps TRBD1 (5 bases). V lost 2 bases, J lost 4 bases, and 12 bases lay in between. This CDR3 is 15 amino acids long. CDR1 and CDR2 from the germline V gene are ENHRY and SYGVKD. The CDR3 sequence: CAISEGQGQNQPQHF. The CDR3 nucleotides read TGTGCCATCAGTGAGGGTCAGGGCCAAAATCAGCCCCAGCATTTT.

J is TRBJ2-2 and V is TRBV6-6; 7 bases are shared with TRBD1. The CDR3 consists of 14 residues. Germline V CDR1 and CDR2: MNHNY, SVGAGI (reference sequence). Germline trimming cut 5 bases from V and 7 bases from J; bases unmatched to any gene: 7. The CDR3 sequence is CASSPTGEGGELFF. The CDR3 region has the DNA TGTGCCAGCAGTCCCACAGGGGAAGGCGGGGAGCTGTTTTTT.

This clone has just a few counts. The chain has TRBV13 and TRBJ1-6; D might be TRBD1 (5 bases). V lost 5 bases and J lost 6, with 11 bases in between. Germline CDR1 is PRHDT and CDR2 is FYEKMQ (reference sequence). The CDR3 is 14 residues long. This chain's CDR3 is CASSMGQGNSPLHF. CDR3 in DNA: TGTGCCAGCAGCATGGGTCAGGGTAATTCACCCCTCCACTTT.

This clone was seen a single time. The chain is built from TRBV19 and TRBJ2-1; 12 bases map to TRBD2. CDR3 length: 15 residues. Germline V gene lookup returns CDR1 LNHDA and CDR2 SQIVND (reference sequence). Trimming cost V 5 bases and J 10 bases; bases outside gene matches: 9. CDR3 DNA sequence: TGTGCCAGTAGTTGGGTCCTAGCGGGAGGGTACGAGCAGTTCTTC. This codes for CASSWVLAGGYEQFF.

This rearrangement joins TRBV28 to TRBJ1-1, with D perhaps matching TRBD1 (5 bases). V was cut by 8 bases and J by 6 bases, with 13 bases left in between. The V gene's germline CDR1 is MDHEN and CDR2 SYDVKM. The CDR3 extends over 12 amino acids. CDR3 in amino acids: CASSPGGAEAFF. As DNA, the CDR3 is TGTGCCAGCTCTCCGGGGGGGGCTGAAGCTTTCTTT.